The 29 T cell receptor beta chains listed next were all sequenced from one sample in a study of OX40 agonist ivuxolimab in advanced cancers. To prepare the library, the immunoSEQ multiplex PCR assay was applied. TCRdb took over this immuneACCESS table, retaining in-frame rearrangements with V and J assigned. Such tables are incomplete; in checked studies, under half of the missing clones stem from an unresolved V gene, and the remainder is unexplained. This sample gives more than 80,000 clones in total; 85% to 95% of them show up just once. The biggest ten clones account for about 0.27% of the sample. This sample comprised CD4+ or CD8+ T cells sorted from blood, obtained in a trial of the OX40 agonist ivuxolimab. The receptors here all came from an adult with an advanced solid tumor such as melanoma, head and neck, liver or kidney cancer.

Regarding this clone: Other DNA variants within this sample encode the same CDR3. This chain connects TRBV6-5 to TRBJ1-5; 7 bases line up with TRBD1. CDR3 length equals 13 residues. Germline values: CDR1 MNHEY, CDR2 SVGAGI. The J segment lost 7 bases and the V segment lost 6 bases, leaving 6 bases of the junction unmatched. In nucleotides, the CDR3 is TGTGCCAGCAGCTTAGACAGGGACCAGCCCCAGCATTTT. Protein: CASSLDRDQPQHF.

The chain recombines TRBV4-3 with TRBJ2-2; 10 nucleotides align to TRBD2. V shed 0 bases and J 8 bases; nucleotides not matched to a gene: 21. The CDR3 sequence is 21 residues long. Germline V gives CDR1 LGHNA, CDR2 YSLEER. CDR3 bases: TGCGCCAGCAGCCAAGAGCTCCCGGAACCGATAGCGGGAGGTATCTTTGGGGAGCTGTTTTTT. Protein product: CASSQELPEPIAGGIFGELFF.

V usage is TRBV6-1 and J usage is TRBJ1-5, with a tentative D call TRBD1 (6 bases). Germline CDR1 reads MNHNS; CDR2 reads SASEGT. The CDR3 covers 14 residues. Trimming left V 5 bases short and J 1 base short, with 9 bases between. Written as DNA, the CDR3 is TGTGCCAGCAGTAGGACAGTAAGCAATCAGCCCCAGCATTTT. This gives the protein CASSRTVSNQPQHF.

This chain uses TRBV4-1 with TRBJ1-2, with 7 bases that match TRBD1. After removal of 4 bases from V and 5 bases from J, the junction contained 4 bases not matched to a gene. The CDR3 loop spans 13 amino acids. Germline V gene lookup returns CDR1 MGHRA and CDR2 YSYEKL. The CDR3 protein is CASSRTGDYGYTF. DNA of the CDR3: TGCGCCAGCAGCCGGACAGGAGATTATGGCTACACCTTC.

The gene calls are TRBV7-2 and TRBJ2-3; D is possibly TRBD1 (6 bases). This CDR3 is 15 amino acids long. V lost 4 bases and J 3 bases, leaving 14 bases between the germline ends. Germline CDR1 is SGHTA and CDR2 is FQGNSA. The CDR3 nucleotides read TGTGCCAGCAGCTCACCCTCAAGGGGGACAGATACGCAGTATTTT. Translation: CASSSPSRGTDTQYF.

The rearrangement joins TRBV30 to TRBJ1-5; D is perhaps TRBD1 (5 bases). The CDR3 has 11 residues. V lost 5 bases to trimming and J lost 8 bases, with 10 bases between them. CDR1 GTSNPN and CDR2 SVGIG come from the germline V gene (reference sequence). The CDR3 coding sequence is TGTGCCTGGGGGAGAGGGGAGCCCCAGCATTTT. This translates into CAWGRGEPQHF. The full variable domain, rest sourced from reference TRBV30 and TRBJ1-5, is SQTIHQWPATLVQPVGSPLSLECTVEGTSNPNLYWYRQAAGRGLQLLFYSVGIGQISSEVPQNLSASRPQDRQFILSSKKLLLSDSGFYLCAWGRGEPQHFGDGTRLSIL.

This clone has a single count. The J gene is TRBJ2-1, the V gene TRBV10-3; D gene unclear. CDR1 and CDR2 from the germline V gene are ENHRY and SYGVKD. V lost 7 bases to trimming and J lost 0 bases, with 13 bases between them. The CDR3 totals 15 residues. The CDR3 bases are TGTGCCATCAAAAGTTCGTCAGGCTCCTACAATGAGCAGTTCTTC. It is translated as CAIKSSSGSYNEQFF.

V usage is TRBV5-1 and J usage is TRBJ2-5; D ambiguous. V was cut by 5 bases and J by 2 bases, with 4 bases left in between. The CDR3 runs 11 residues. Germline loops: CDR1 SGHRS, CDR2 YFSETQ. The CDR3 region is CASRNQETQYF. CDR3 coding DNA: TGCGCCAGCAGGAATCAAGAGACCCAGTACTTC.

This chain uses TRBV5-1 with TRBJ1-5; TRBD1 might be the D (5 bases). Trimming left V 4 bases short and J 3 bases short, with 11 bases between. The CDR3 length is 14 residues. Germline V CDR1 and CDR2: SGHRS, YFSETQ. The CDR3: CASSRGGNNQPQHF. Here the CDR3 DNA reads TGCGCCAGCAGCAGGGGAGGGAACAATCAGCCCCAGCATTTT.

The chain carries TRBV30 and TRBJ1-1; tentatively, D is TRBD1 (6 bases). Trimming took off 8 bases at V and 8 bases at J, with 15 bases between the two ends. Germline lookup yields CDR1 GTSNPN and CDR2 SVGIG (reference sequence). The CDR3 is made up of 11 amino acids. The chain's CDR3 is CARQRGDEAFF. The DNA of the CDR3 is TGTGCCCGTCAGAGGGGGGACGAAGCTTTCTTT. The whole variable domain, filled in from reference TRBV30 and TRBJ1-1, reads SQTIHQWPATLVQPVGSPLSLECTVEGTSNPNLYWYRQAAGRGLQLLFYSVGIGQISSEVPQNLSASRPQDRQFILSSKKLLLSDSGFYLCARQRGDEAFFGQGTRLTVV.

This clone was recorded once. As DNA, the CDR3 is TGCGCCAGCAGCCGGGGCTTGGACTCGGGATGGAATTCACCCCTCCACTTT. This encodes CASSRGLDSGWNSPLHF. The chain joins TRBV4-3 to TRBJ1-6, with TRBD1 as a possible D gene (5 bases). Between the trimmed V and J ends, which lost 4 bases and 7 bases, there was a span of 20 bases. Per germline, CDR1 LGHNA and CDR2 YSLEER. The CDR3 totals 17 residues.

The chain uses TRBV15 and TRBJ1-2, with a possible D match to TRBD1 (5 bases). CDR1 and CDR2 (germline): LNHNV, YYDKDF (reference sequence). CDR3 length: 15 amino acids. V lost 1 base and J 5 bases, leaving 14 bases between the germline ends. The CDR3 DNA reads TGTGCCACCAGCAGAGCTGGGGCAGGGTCGTATGGCTACACCTTC. Translated: CATSRAGAGSYGYTF.

V gene TRBV6-1 combines with J gene TRBJ2-3; D gene ambiguous. V shed 3 bases and J shed 1 base, with 20 bases lying between them. Germline-derived CDR1 and CDR2 are MNHNS and SASEGT. There are 18 residues in the CDR3. CDR3 sequence (DNA): TGTGCCAGCAGTGAGCTTCACCTCAGCCCTCTAGGCACAGATACGCAGTATTTT. It encodes CASSELHLSPLGTDTQYF.

This clone was observed a single time. The chain's CDR3 is CASSLTIVSTDTQYF. Written as DNA, the CDR3 is TGTGCCAGCAGCTTAACGATAGTGAGCACAGATACGCAGTATTTT. V usage is TRBV7-3 and J usage is TRBJ2-3; D remains ambiguous. Germline assignment: CDR1 SGHTA and CDR2 FQGTGA. V was clipped by 0 bases and J by 0 bases, with 7 bases between them. This CDR3 comprises 15 residues.

The V and J genes are TRBV7-3 and TRBJ1-4, with no clear D. This CDR3 spans 15 amino acids. Germline V gives CDR1 SGHTA, CDR2 FQGTGA. Trimming stripped 3 bases from V and 0 bases from J, with 8 bases between. CDR3 residues: CASSFVASTNEKLFF. CDR3 nucleotides: TGTGCCAGCAGCTTCGTAGCCTCAACTAATGAAAAACTGTTTTTT. The full variable domain, its missing parts supplied by reference TRBV7-3 and TRBJ1-4, is GAGVSQTPSNKVTEKGKYVELRCDPISGHTALYWYRQSLGQGPEFLIYFQGTGAADDSGLPNDRFFAVRPEGSVSTLKIQRTERGDSAVYLCASSFVASTNEKLFFGSGTQLSVL.

The chain recombines TRBV29-1 with TRBJ1-1; D possibly corresponds to TRBD1 (6 bases). In germline, CDR1 is SQVTM, CDR2 ANQGSEA. V was pared by 6 bases and J by 12 bases, with 17 bases between. This CDR3 has 11 residues. The CDR3, as DNA: TGCAGCGTGGGACACCTCTGGGGATCTTTCTTT. Translated: CSVGHLWGSFF.

Details on this clone: This specimen includes other DNA sequences encoding the same CDR3. In DNA form, the CDR3 reads TGTGCCAGCAGTTTAGGGCAGAACTATGGCTACACCTTC. Its protein is CASSLGQNYGYTF. The rearrangement links TRBV28 to TRBJ1-2; the D is unclear. The CDR3 contains 13 residues. CDR1 and CDR2 (germline): MDHEN, SYDVKM. Trimming removed 2 bases at V and 2 bases at J, with 6 bases between.

The CDR3 protein is CASSLQAGYTDTQYF. The CDR3 DNA sequence: TGTGCCAGCAGCTTACAGGCGGGCTACACAGATACGCAGTATTTT. The chain couples TRBV5-4 to TRBJ2-3; D is possibly TRBD1 or TRBD2 (5 bases each). Germline V gene data show CDR1 as SGHNT and CDR2 as YYREEE (reference sequence). Trimming left V 2 bases short and J 2 bases short, with 12 bases between. The CDR3 has 15 residues.

The rearrangement joins TRBV12-5 to TRBJ2-5; no firm D call. V lost 1 base and J 2 bases, leaving 5 bases between the germline ends. Germline-derived CDR1 and CDR2 are LGHNT and FRNRAP. This CDR3 has 13 amino acids. The CDR3 loop is CASGLAAQETQYF. CDR3 coding DNA: TGTGCTAGTGGTTTGGCGGCGCAAGAGACCCAGTACTTC.

This clone was counted a few times. This chain links TRBV6-6 with TRBJ1-6; unclear D gene. V was cut by 10 bases and J by 0 bases, with 10 bases left in between. This CDR3 is built from 14 residues. The germline V gene encodes CDR1 MNHNY and CDR2 SVGAGI (reference sequence). The chain's CDR3 is CATFLSSYNSPLHF. The CDR3 DNA reads as TGTGCCACCTTCCTCAGCTCCTATAATTCACCCCTCCACTTT.

The chain uses TRBV18 and TRBJ1-3; TRBD1 is a possible D gene (5 bases). Trimming pared 4 bases from V and 2 bases from J, leaving 12 bases between. CDR1 and CDR2 (germline): KGHSH, LQKENI. The CDR3 has 15 residues. CDR3 sequence: CASSRETVPGNTIYF. The CDR3 bases are TGTGCCAGCTCACGAGAGACAGTCCCTGGAAACACCATATATTTT.

This chain links TRBV25-1 with TRBJ1-3, with 7 bases identical to TRBD1. The germline gives CDR1 MGHDK, CDR2 SYGVNS. This CDR3 contains 14 residues. V lost 7 bases, J lost 8 bases, and 11 bases stayed unmatched. Written as DNA, the CDR3 is TGTGCCAGCATGAAGGGGGCGCGGGTGGACACCATATATTTT. Translating it yields CASMKGARVDTIYF.

CDR3 protein: CASSRTGAGTHEQFF. CDR3 in DNA: TGTGCCAGCAGCCGTACCGGGGCCGGCACCCATGAGCAGTTCTTC. This chain connects TRBV7-2 to TRBJ2-1, with D possibly called TRBD1 or TRBD2 (5 bases each). Germline V gives CDR1 SGHTA, CDR2 FQGNSA. The CDR3 sequence is 15 residues long. V lost 5 bases to trimming and J lost 8 bases, with 19 bases between them.

The gene calls are TRBV28 and TRBJ1-5; 7 bases agree with TRBD1. J gave up 2 bases and V 6 bases, and 16 bases lay outside the gene matches. The CDR3 sequence is 18 residues long. The germline gives CDR1 MDHEN, CDR2 SYDVKM. The CDR3 is CASSHSPRRGKGNQPQHF. The CDR3 nucleotides are TGTGCCAGCAGCCATTCCCCTCGCAGGGGGAAGGGCAATCAGCCCCAGCATTTT.

The chain has TRBV6-5 and TRBJ1-2; D is possibly TRBD1 (6 bases). Trimming shortened V by 10 bases and J by 6 bases, and 15 bases separated the two germline ends. The germline V gene has CDR1 MNHEY and CDR2 SVGAGI. There are 12 residues in the CDR3. The CDR3 DNA reads as TGTGCCACCGGTCCGGGGGCGCATGGCTACACCTTC. Its protein product is CATGPGAHGYTF.

This chain joins TRBV28 and TRBJ1-4, with D uncertain. The CDR3 is 15 amino acids. Between the trimmed V and J ends, which lost 5 bases and 0 bases, there was a span of 10 bases. Germline CDR1 and CDR2: MDHEN and SYDVKM. This CDR3 is CASSPTGATNEKLFF. CDR3 DNA sequence: TGTGCCAGCAGTCCTACGGGCGCAACTAATGAAAAACTGTTTTTT.

V and J are TRBV5-1 and TRBJ2-1, with TRBD2 matching 8 bases. The J segment lost 7 bases and the V segment lost 0 bases, leaving 15 bases of the junction unmatched. The CDR3 sequence is 18 residues long. CDR1 is SGHRS, CDR2 YFSETQ, per germline. CDR3 sequence (DNA): TGCGCCAGCAGCTTGGGGGGCTGGAGCGGGAGAGTATTGAATGAGCAGTTCTTC. This codes for CASSLGGWSGRVLNEQFF. The full variable domain, with the rest looked up from reference TRBV5-1 and TRBJ2-1, is KAGVTQTPRYLIKTRGQQVTLSCSPISGHRSVSWYQQTPGQGLQFLFEYFSETQRNKGNFPGRFSGRQFSNSRSEMNVSTLELGDSALYLCASSLGGWSGRVLNEQFFGPGTRLTVL.

V usage is TRBV19 and J usage is TRBJ1-1; D gene unclear. The CDR3 contains 13 residues. V lost 3 bases to trimming and J lost 2 bases, with 7 bases between them. Germline V gives CDR1 LNHDA, CDR2 SQIVND (reference sequence). Written as DNA, the CDR3 is TGTGCCAGTAGTATTAGTCAAAACACTGAAGCTTTCTTT. Translation: CASSISQNTEAFF.

The chain combines TRBV2 with TRBJ2-3; D perhaps matches TRBD2 (7 bases). The CDR3 has 14 residues. The V end lost 8 bases, the J end lost 4 bases, and 16 bases lay between the germline ends. The germline V gene encodes CDR1 SNHLY and CDR2 FYNNEI. The CDR3 is CASRPVGGPDTQYF. CDR3 bases: TGTGCCAGCCGGCCGGTGGGGGGGCCAGATACGCAGTATTTT.